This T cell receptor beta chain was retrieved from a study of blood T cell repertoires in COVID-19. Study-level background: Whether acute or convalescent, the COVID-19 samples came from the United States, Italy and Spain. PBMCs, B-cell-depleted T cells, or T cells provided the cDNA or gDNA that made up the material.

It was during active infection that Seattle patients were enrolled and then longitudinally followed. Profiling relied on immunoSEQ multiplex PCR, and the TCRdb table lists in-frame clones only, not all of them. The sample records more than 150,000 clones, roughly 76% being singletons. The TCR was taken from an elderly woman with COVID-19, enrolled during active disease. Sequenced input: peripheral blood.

CDR3 sequence: CASSSGQPQHF. The DNA of the CDR3 is TGTGCCAGCAGCTCGGGACAGCCCCAGCATTTT. This rearrangement joins TRBV6-2 or TRBV6-3 to TRBJ1-5; D remains ambiguous. The CDR3 covers 11 residues. Per the germline V gene, CDR1 is MNHEY and CDR2 is SVGEGT. Trimming stripped 6 bases from V and 7 bases from J, with 7 bases between.